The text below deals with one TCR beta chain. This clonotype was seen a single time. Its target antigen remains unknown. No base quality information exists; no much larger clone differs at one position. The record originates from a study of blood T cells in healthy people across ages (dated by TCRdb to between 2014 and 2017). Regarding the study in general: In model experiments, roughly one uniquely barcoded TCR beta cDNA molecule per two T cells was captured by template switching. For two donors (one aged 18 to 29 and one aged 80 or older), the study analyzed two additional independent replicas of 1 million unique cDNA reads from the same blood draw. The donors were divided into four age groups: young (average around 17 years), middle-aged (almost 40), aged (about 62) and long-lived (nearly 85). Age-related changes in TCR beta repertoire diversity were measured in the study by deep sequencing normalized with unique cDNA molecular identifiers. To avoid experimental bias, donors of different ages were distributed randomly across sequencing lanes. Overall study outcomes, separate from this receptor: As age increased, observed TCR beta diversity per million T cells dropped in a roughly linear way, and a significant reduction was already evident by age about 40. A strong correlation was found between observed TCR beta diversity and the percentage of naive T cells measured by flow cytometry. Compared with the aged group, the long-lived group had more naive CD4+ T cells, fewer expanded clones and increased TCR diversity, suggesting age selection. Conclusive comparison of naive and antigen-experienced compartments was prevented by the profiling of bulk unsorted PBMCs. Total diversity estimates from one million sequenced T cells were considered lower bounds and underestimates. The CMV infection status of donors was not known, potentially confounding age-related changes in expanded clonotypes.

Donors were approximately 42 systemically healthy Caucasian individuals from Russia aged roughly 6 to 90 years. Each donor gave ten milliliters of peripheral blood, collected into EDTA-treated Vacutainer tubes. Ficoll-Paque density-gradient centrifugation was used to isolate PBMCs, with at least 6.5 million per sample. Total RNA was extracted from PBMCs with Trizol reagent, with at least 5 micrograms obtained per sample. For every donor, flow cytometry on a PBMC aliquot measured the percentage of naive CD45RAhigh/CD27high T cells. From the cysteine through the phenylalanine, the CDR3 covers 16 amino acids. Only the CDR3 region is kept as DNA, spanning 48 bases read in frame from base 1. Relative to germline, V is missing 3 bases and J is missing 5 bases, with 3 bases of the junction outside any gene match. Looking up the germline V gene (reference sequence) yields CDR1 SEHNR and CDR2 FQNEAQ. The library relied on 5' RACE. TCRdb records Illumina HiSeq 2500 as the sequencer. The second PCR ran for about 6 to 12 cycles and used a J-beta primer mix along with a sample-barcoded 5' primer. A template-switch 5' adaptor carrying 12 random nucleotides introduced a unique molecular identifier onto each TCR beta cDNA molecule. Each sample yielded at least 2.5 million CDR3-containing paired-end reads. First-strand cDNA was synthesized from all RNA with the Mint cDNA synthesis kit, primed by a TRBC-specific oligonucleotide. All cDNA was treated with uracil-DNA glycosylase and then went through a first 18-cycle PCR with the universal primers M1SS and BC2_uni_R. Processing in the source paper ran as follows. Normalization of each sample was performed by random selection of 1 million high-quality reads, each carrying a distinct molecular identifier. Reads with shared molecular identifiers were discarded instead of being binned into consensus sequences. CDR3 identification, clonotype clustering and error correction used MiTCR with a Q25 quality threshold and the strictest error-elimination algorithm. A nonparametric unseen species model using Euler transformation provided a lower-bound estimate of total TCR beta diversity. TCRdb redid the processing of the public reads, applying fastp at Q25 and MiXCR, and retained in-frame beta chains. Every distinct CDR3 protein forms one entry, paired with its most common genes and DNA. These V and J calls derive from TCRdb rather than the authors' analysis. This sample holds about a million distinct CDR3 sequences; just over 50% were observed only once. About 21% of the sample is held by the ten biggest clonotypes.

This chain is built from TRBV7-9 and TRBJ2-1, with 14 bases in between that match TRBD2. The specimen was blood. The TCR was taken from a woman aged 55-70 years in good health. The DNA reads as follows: TGTGCCAGCAGCTTTACGACTAGCGGGAGGGACAATGAGCAGTTCTTC. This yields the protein CASSFTTSGRDNEQFF.